The 20 T cell receptor beta chains below were found in one sample sequenced in a study of T cell responses to AZD1222 COVID-19 vaccine. TCRdb's table, derived via immunoSEQ multiplex PCR, lists solely in-frame clones and lacks some. The repertoire holds some 110,000 clones, with roughly 84% as singletons. Sequencing was performed on peripheral blood, taken 28 days after the second AZD1222 dose. The receptors were gathered from an adult who received the AZD1222 COVID-19 vaccine.

V gene TRBV13 combines with J gene TRBJ1-4; D is ambiguous. The length of the CDR3 is 15 residues. CDR1 and CDR2 (germline): PRHDT, FYEKMQ (reference sequence). Trimming removed 5 bases from V and 3 bases from J, with 13 bases in between. CDR3 coding DNA: TGTGCCAGCAGCGGCGACCATACGCCTAATGAAAAACTGTTTTTT. Translated, it gives CASSGDHTPNEKLFF.

The rearrangement uses TRBV7-9 and TRBJ1-1; unclear D gene. Trimming took 7 bases from V and 3 from J, leaving 9 bases between them. This CDR3 spans 12 amino acids. Germline V lookup: CDR1 SEHNR, CDR2 FQNEAQ (reference sequence). The CDR3 region has the DNA TGTGCCAGCACCGGGGATTACACTGAAGCTTTCTTT. It is translated as CASTGDYTEAFF.

The chain couples TRBV5-1 to TRBJ2-7; 15 bases are shared with TRBD2. From germline, CDR1 is SGHRS and CDR2 YFSETQ. This CDR3 is built from 16 residues. Germline trimming cut 4 bases from V and 2 bases from J; bases unmatched to any gene: 4. The CDR3 DNA follows: TGCGCCAGCAGCGGGACTAGCGGGAGGCGCGCCTACGAGCAGTACTTC. Translation gives CASSGTSGRRAYEQYF.

The chain uses TRBV6-5 and TRBJ1-1; perhaps TRBD1 as D (6 bases). This CDR3 has 13 amino acids. V was cut by 8 bases and J by 5 bases, with 15 bases left in between. Per the germline V gene, CDR1 is MNHEY and CDR2 is SVGAGI. This CDR3 is CASPDGGRTEAFF. For the CDR3, the DNA is TGTGCCAGCCCGGACGGGGGGCGAACTGAAGCTTTCTTT.

The chain is built from TRBV4-1 and TRBJ1-2; D is unclear. The CDR3 consists of 15 residues. Germline loops: CDR1 MGHRA, CDR2 YSYEKL. Trimming removed 1 base at V and 7 bases at J, with 16 bases between. CDR3 DNA sequence: TGCGCCAGCAGCCAAGTCACCACTGTCATGGGTGGCTACACCTTC. Protein product: CASSQVTTVMGGYTF.

CDR3: CASSNMKAGETQYF. The CDR3 coding sequence is TGTGCCAGCAGCAATATGAAAGCGGGAGAGACCCAGTACTTC. The chain joins TRBV21-1 to TRBJ2-5; TRBD2, the table's D call, lacks a check against the DNA. TRBV21-1 counts as a pseudogene. This CDR3 has 14 amino acids.

The V and J genes are TRBV5-1 and TRBJ1-2; D gene uncertain. This CDR3 comprises 14 residues. CDR1 is SGHRS, CDR2 YFSETQ, per germline. V gave up 4 bases and J gave up 4 bases, with 14 bases separating them. CDR3 amino acids: CASSLLPSSYGYTF. CDR3 bases: TGCGCCAGCAGCCTCTTACCGTCTAGCTATGGCTACACCTTC.

The V call is TRBV6-5, the J call TRBJ2-3, with D perhaps matching TRBD2 (6 bases). Germline CDR1 is MNHEY and CDR2 is SVGAGI. With 5 bases removed from V and 0 bases from J, the gap between germline ends came to 9 bases. CDR3 length: 14 residues. In DNA form, the CDR3 reads TGTGCCAGCAGTCGTAGCGGTAGCACAGATACGCAGTATTTT. The encoded protein is CASSRSGSTDTQYF.

The V call is TRBV18, the J call TRBJ1-1; D is possibly TRBD1 (6 bases). This CDR3 comprises 16 residues. V gave up 5 bases and J gave up 0 bases, with 16 bases separating them. Germline V gene sequence: CDR1 KGHSH, CDR2 LQKENI. In nucleotides, the CDR3 is TGTGCCAGCTCAATTAACAGGGTACCAATGAACACTGAAGCTTTCTTT. Translating gives CASSINRVPMNTEAFF.

The rearrangement links TRBV27 to TRBJ1-2, with 8 bases fitting TRBD1. V lost 6 bases, J lost 4 bases, and 7 bases stayed unmatched. The CDR3 runs 14 residues. Per the germline V gene, CDR1 is MNHEY and CDR2 is SMNVEV (reference sequence). The CDR3 loop reads CASRPRDRGYGYTF. Written as DNA, the CDR3 is TGTGCCAGCAGACCGCGAGACAGGGGCTATGGCTACACCTTC.

The V and J genes are TRBV28 and TRBJ2-7, with TRBD2 matching over 11 bases. Germline V lookup: CDR1 MDHEN, CDR2 SYDVKM. The J segment lost 2 bases and the V segment lost 3 bases, leaving 0 bases of the junction unmatched. The CDR3 loop spans 14 amino acids. CDR3 in DNA: TGTGCCAGCAGTTTGACTAGCGGGGCCTACGAGCAGTACTTC. As protein: CASSLTSGAYEQYF.

The rearrangement uses TRBV10-3 and TRBJ2-5; D is unclear. Germline values: CDR1 ENHRY, CDR2 SYGVKD. V lost 0 bases to trimming and J lost 0 bases, with 5 bases between them. The CDR3 has 14 residues. Written as DNA, the CDR3 is TGTGCCATCAGTGAGTCGGGCTACCAAGAGACCCAGTACTTC. Translating gives CAISESGYQETQYF.

The rearrangement uses TRBV7-2 and TRBJ2-3; 10 nucleotides align to TRBD1. The CDR3 is 15 residues long. V shed 1 base, J shed 7 bases, and the junction held 5 bases outside the gene matches. CDR1 and CDR2 from the germline V gene are SGHTA and FQGNSA. CDR3 sequence (DNA): TGTGCCAGCAGCTTAGGACGGACAGGGGGGAATACGCAGTATTTT. Amino acid sequence: CASSLGRTGGNTQYF.

This rearrangement joins TRBV19 to TRBJ1-2, with D perhaps TRBD1 (6 bases). The CDR3 has 14 amino acids. V lost 4 bases to trimming and J lost 4 bases, with 13 bases between them. The germline V gene has CDR1 LNHDA and CDR2 SQIVND (reference sequence). CDR3 in DNA: TGTGCCAGTAGTAGACCGGGACAAGTCTATGGCTACACCTTC. It codes for CASSRPGQVYGYTF.

The CDR3 DNA reads TGTGCCAGCAGCAGAGCTCGGTTGGGCACCATATATTTT. Protein: CASSRARLGTIYF. The rearrangement links TRBV14 to TRBJ1-3; D remains unclear. The CDR3 sequence is 13 residues long. Germline CDR1 is SGHDN and CDR2 is FVKESK. Trimming took off 5 bases at V and 9 bases at J, with 14 bases between the two ends. The full variable domain, rest sourced from reference TRBV14 and TRBJ1-3, is EAGVTQFPSHSVIEKGQTVTLRCDPISGHDNLYWYRRVMGKEIKFLLHFVKESKQDESGMPNNRFLAERTGGTYSTLKVQPAELEDSGVYFCASSRARLGTIYFGEGSWLTVV.

This sequence joins TRBV9 and TRBJ2-7, with TRBD2 matching 8 bases. With 2 bases clipped from V and 5 bases from J, the junction kept 6 bases outside the gene matches. Germline CDR1 reads SGDLS; CDR2 reads YYNGEE. The CDR3 contains 14 residues. The CDR3 DNA is TGTGCCAGCAGCGTCAGCGGGGGTCCCCACGAGCAGTACTTC. Its protein product is CASSVSGGPHEQYF.

The CDR3, as DNA: TGTGCCAGCAGGGCCGACGTAGGAGCTGAAAAACTGTTTTTT. Its protein is CASRADVGAEKLFF. This chain uses TRBV2 with TRBJ1-4; unclear D gene. The CDR3 spans 14 residues. CDR1 is SNHLY, CDR2 FYNNEI, per germline. The V end was cut by 6 bases, the J end by 7 bases, with 15 bases between.

The V and J genes are TRBV7-2 and TRBJ1-6, with D tentatively TRBD1 (5 bases). The V end was cut by 3 bases, the J end by 7 bases, with 7 bases between. This CDR3 region has 13 residues. CDR1 SGHTA and CDR2 FQGNSA come from the germline V gene. DNA for the CDR3: TGTGCCAGCAGCTTTGGGGGGAATTCACCCCTCCACTTT. The encoded protein is CASSFGGNSPLHF.

V gene TRBV19 combines with J gene TRBJ1-2; no reliable D call. The V end was cut by 11 bases, the J end by 2 bases, with 12 bases between. The CDR3 consists of 12 residues. Germline V lookup: CDR1 LNHDA, CDR2 SQIVND (reference sequence). In DNA form, the CDR3 reads TGTGCCGGTGACTTAGCGAACTATGGCTACACCTTC. Its translation: CAGDLANYGYTF.

This chain links TRBV5-4 with TRBJ1-1; D gene unclear. Trimming pared 4 bases from V and 7 bases from J, leaving 11 bases between. CDR3 size: 12 residues. Germline values: CDR1 SGHNT, CDR2 YYREEE (reference sequence). The CDR3 coding sequence is TGTGCCAGCAGCCCTCATAACCGTGAAGCTTTCTTT. Its translation: CASSPHNREAFF.